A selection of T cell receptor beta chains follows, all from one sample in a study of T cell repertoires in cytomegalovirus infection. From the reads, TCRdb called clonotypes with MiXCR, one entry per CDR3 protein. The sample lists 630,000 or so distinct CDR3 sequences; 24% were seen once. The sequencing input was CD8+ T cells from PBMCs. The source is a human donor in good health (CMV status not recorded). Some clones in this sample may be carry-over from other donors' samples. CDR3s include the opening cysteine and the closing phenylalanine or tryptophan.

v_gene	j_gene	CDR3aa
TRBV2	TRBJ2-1	CASSSTGPRTGFYNEQFF
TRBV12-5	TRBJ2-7	CASGLVHDPYEQYF
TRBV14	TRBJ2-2	CASSQGEPPGELFF
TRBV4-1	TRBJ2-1	CASSQVRRNEQFF
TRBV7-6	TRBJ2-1	CASSPQLGTRNEQFF
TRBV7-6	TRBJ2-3	CASSRRRGSTDTQYF
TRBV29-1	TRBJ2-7	CSVSTGDYKQYF
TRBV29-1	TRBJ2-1	CSVDSGGYNEQFF
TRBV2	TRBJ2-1	CASSEALRNEQFF
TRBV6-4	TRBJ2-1	CASSDSLTGINEQFF
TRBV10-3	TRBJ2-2	CAIRIEGNTGELFF
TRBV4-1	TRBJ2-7	CASSQDIPYEQYF
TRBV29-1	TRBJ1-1	CSAHRGGNTEAFF
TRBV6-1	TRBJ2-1	CASSERGGPYDNEQFF
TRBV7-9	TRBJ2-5	CASSSSGGRETQYF
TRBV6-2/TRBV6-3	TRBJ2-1	CASSGWAGGVYNEQFF
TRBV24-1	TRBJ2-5	CATSDRMSQETQYF
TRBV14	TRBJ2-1	CASSQGNNNEQFF
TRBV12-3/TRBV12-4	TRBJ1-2	CATEDRDYGYTF
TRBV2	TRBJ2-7	CASSQPTGAGDQYF
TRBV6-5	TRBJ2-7	CAAGPGGERYF
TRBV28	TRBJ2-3	CASSPTSGGIDTQYF
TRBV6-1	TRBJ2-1	CASSLEFLNEQFF